This T cell receptor beta chain was documented in a study of monozygotic twins with inflammatory bowel disease. Study results and limitations: Patient repertoires may have gained variability from differing immunosuppressive treatments. Using the inverse Simpson index, IBD patients had lower TCRbeta diversity than healthy co-twins.

Per donor there was one draw, yielding a blood sample of around 2.5 ml. During cDNA synthesis, UMIs that each contained a 6-nucleotide sample barcode were added by means of template switching. TCRdb reprocessed the 5' RACE reads and keeps a single row for each CDR3 protein, giving no DNA. Its table lists nearly 450,000 distinct CDR3 sequences. To note about this clonotype: The antigen remains unidentified.

CDR1 is SGDLS and CDR2 is YYNGEE in the germline V gene. The CDR3 is made up of 12 amino acids. The sequenced material came from blood. This chain links TRBV9 with TRBJ1-5. The clonotype was recovered from a human donor with ulcerative colitis or Crohn's disease, or a healthy co-twin of an affected twin (not recorded which). The CDR3 spells CASSVGDQPQHF.